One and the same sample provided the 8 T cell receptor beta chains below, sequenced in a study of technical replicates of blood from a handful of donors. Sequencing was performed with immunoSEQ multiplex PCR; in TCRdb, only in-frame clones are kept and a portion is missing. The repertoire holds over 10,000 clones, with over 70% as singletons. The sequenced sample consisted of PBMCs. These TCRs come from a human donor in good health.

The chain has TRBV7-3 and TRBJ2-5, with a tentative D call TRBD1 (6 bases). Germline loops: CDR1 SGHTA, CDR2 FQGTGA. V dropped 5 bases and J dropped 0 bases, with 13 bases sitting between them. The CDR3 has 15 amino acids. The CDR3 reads CASSSLGGDQETQYF. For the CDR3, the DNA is TGTGCCAGCAGCAGTTTAGGGGGTGACCAAGAGACCCAGTACTTC.

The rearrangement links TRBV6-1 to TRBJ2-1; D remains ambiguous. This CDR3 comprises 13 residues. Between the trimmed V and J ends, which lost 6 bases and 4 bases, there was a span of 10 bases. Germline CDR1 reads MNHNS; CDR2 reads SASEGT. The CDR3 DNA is TGTGCCAGCAGGGCGGAGCAATACAATGAGCAGTTCTTC. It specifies CASRAEQYNEQFF.

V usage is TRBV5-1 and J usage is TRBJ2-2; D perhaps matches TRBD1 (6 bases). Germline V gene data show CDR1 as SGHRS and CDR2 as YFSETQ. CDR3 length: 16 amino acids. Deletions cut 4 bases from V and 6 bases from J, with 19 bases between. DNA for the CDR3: TGCGCCAGCAGCCATCGGGACACTCGGAGCGCCGGGGAGCTGTTTTTT. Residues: CASSHRDTRSAGELFF.

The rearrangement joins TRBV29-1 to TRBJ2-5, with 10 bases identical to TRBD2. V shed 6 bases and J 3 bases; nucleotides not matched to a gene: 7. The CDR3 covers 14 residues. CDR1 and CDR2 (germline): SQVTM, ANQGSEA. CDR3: CSVSGTSAKETQYF. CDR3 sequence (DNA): TGCAGCGTGTCCGGGACTAGCGCTAAAGAGACCCAGTACTTC.

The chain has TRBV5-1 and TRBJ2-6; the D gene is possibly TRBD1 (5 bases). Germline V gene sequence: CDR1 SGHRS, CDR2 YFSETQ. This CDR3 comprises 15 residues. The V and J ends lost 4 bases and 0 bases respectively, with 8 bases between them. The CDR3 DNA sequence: TGCGCCAGCAGCATGGACAACTCTGGGGCCAACGTCCTGACTTTC. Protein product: CASSMDNSGANVLTF.

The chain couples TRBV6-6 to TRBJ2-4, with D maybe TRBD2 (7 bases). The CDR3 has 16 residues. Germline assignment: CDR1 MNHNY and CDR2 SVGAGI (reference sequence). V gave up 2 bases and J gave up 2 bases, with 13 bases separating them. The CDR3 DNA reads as TGTGCCAGCAGTTACACCGGGGGGCCAACCAAAAACATTCAGTACTTC. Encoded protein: CASSYTGGPTKNIQYF.

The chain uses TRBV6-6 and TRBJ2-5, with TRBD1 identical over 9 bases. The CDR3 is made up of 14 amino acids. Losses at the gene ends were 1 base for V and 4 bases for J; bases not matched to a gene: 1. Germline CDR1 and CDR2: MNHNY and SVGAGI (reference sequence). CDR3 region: CASSYLGQGETQYF. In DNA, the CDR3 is TGTGCCAGCAGTTACTTGGGACAGGGAGAGACCCAGTACTTC.

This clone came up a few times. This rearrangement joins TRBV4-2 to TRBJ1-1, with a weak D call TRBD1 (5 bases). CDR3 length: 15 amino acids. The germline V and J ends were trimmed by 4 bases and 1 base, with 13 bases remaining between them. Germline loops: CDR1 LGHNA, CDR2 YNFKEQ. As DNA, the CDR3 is TGTGCCAGCAGCCTACAAGGGGCAGGGAACACTGAAGCTTTCTTT. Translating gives CASSLQGAGNTEAFF.